Listed below are T cell receptor beta chains from one sample, sequenced in a study of memory CD4+ T cells and cytomegalovirus serostatus. Method: immunoSEQ multiplex PCR; TCRdb's copy keeps in-frame clones and lacks some. This sample yields about 48,000 clones, of which roughly 78% are seen a single time; about 0.8% belongs to the top ten. Sequencing input: memory CD4+ T cells from blood. All receptors come from an adult in good health and CMV-seronegative. The CDR3 runs from the conserved cysteine through the conserved F or W. D genes are given only for firm matches. Size is stated for part of the rows, as once, few or many counts, or as a class when the clone is expanded.

TRBJ2-5 NA TRBV6-5 NA TGTGCCAGCAGTCCAGAGGAGGCAAGGATGGAGACCCAGTACTTC CASSPEEARMETQYF
TRBJ2-1 NA TRBV5-1 NA TGCGCCAGCAGCCCAACCTTAAGAGGGAGCTCCTACAATGAGCAGTTCTTC CASSPTLRGSSYNEQFF
TRBJ2-7 few TRBV28 TRBD2 TGTGCCAGCAGTCCCACTGGGCGGGGGGCCTACGAGCAGTACTTC CASSPTGRGAYEQYF
TRBJ2-5 NA TRBV29-1 NA TGCAGCGTTGAAGATAACGACAATTTGGAGACCCAGTACTTC CSVEDNDNLETQYF
TRBJ2-5 NA TRBV18 TRBD1 TGTGCCAGCTCACCACGAGGGACAGGGCGTCACCTGATGGGAGGAGAGACCCAGTACTTC CASSPRGTGRHLMGGETQYF
TRBJ1-2 NA TRBV4-1 TRBD1 TGCGCCAGCACCCCAGGGACAGAAAATTATGGCTACACCTTC CASTPGTENYGYTF
TRBJ2-5 few TRBV2 NA TGTGCCAGCACACGACTCATCCAAGAGACCCAGTACTTC CASTRLIQETQYF
TRBJ2-6 NA TRBV5-1 NA TGCGCCAGCAGCTTGGTAGGTTCTGGGGCCAACGTCCTGACTTTC CASSLVGSGANVLTF
TRBJ2-3 NA TRBV12-2 NA TGTGCAAGTCGCTTAGTGCGCGGGGGCACAGATACGCAGTATTTT CASRLVRGGTDTQYF
TRBJ2-2 NA TRBV1 NA TGCACCAGCAGCCAAGATACTAGCGGGGATGGCACCGGGGAGCTGTTTTTT CTSSQDTSGDGTGELFF
TRBJ2-7 once TRBV2 TRBD1 TGTGCCAGCAGTGAAGCGCTTCTCCCAGGGGGCACGTACGAGCAGTACTTC CASSEALLPGGTYEQYF
TRBJ1-1 NA TRBV5-4 TRBD1 TGTGCCAGCAGCCTCCGGGACAGAGTGAACACTGAAGCTTTCTTT CASSLRDRVNTEAFF
TRBJ2-6 once TRBV7-9 NA TGTGCCAGCAGCTCCCCCGAGGGGTCCGAGAGCTCTGGGGCCAACGTCCTGACTTTC CASSSPEGSESSGANVLTF
TRBJ1-2 NA TRBV5-6 NA TGTGCCAGCAGCCTGGTAGGGAGCTCGTTCTATGGCTACACCTTC CASSLVGSSFYGYTF
TRBJ2-6 NA TRBV19 NA TGTGCCAGTAGTATTGAGGTAGCCATCTCTGGGGCCAACGTCCTGACTTTC CASSIEVAISGANVLTF
TRBJ1-2 NA TRBV5-1 NA TGCGCCAGCAGTATGGGGGGTGACATCTATGGCTACACCTTC CASSMGGDIYGYTF
TRBJ2-3 NA TRBV7-2 TRBD2 TGTGCCAGCAGCTTAGTGCGACTAGCGGGACGGACAGATACGCAGTATTTT CASSLVRLAGRTDTQYF
TRBJ2-5 NA TRBV2 TRBD2 TGTGCCAGCAGAGCGACTAGCGGGAAAGTGGGCGAGACCCAGTACTTC CASRATSGKVGETQYF
TRBJ2-2 NA TRBV28 TRBD1 TGTGCCAGCCATGACAGGGGCGGAAGAGCCGGGGAGCTGTTTTTT CASHDRGGRAGELFF
TRBJ1-4 NA TRBV27 NA TGTGCCAGCAGTTTGTCTTTGAGGGGCCTTAATGAAAAACTGTTTTTT CASSLSLRGLNEKLFF
TRBJ2-7 NA TRBV6-5 TRBD2 TGTGCCAGCAGCCCCGGGAGGGCCTACGAGCAGTACTTC CASSPGRAYEQYF
TRBJ2-7 NA TRBV27 TRBD1 TGTGCCAGCAGTTACGACAGGGGGCCCTACGAGCAGTACTTC CASSYDRGPYEQYF
TRBJ1-5 NA TRBV6-5 NA TGTGCCAGCACCATAGGACCGGGCAATCAGCCCCAGCATTTT CASTIGPGNQPQHF
TRBJ2-7 NA TRBV5-1 TRBD2 TGCGCCAGCAGCTTGGGAACTAGCGGGTACGAGCAGTACTTC CASSLGTSGYEQYF
TRBJ2-7 NA TRBV30 NA TGTGCCTGGAGCGCTACACGCAGCTCCTACGAGCAGTACTTC CAWSATRSSYEQYF
TRBJ1-4 once TRBV27 TRBD1 TGTGCCAGCAGTTCAGAATGGACAGGGGGTCGTGAAAAACTGTTTTTT CASSSEWTGGREKLFF
TRBJ1-2 NA TRBV29-1 NA TGCAGCGACCTTGACAGTCGTTATGGCTACACCTTC CSDLDSRYGYTF
TRBJ1-2 NA TRBV5-6 NA TGTGCCAGCAGCTTGGCCGAGGGCTACACCTTC CASSLAEGYTF
TRBJ1-5 NA TRBV28 TRBD1 TGTGCCAGCAGTCCCGGACAGGTTAGCAATCAGCCCCAGCATTTT CASSPGQVSNQPQHF
TRBJ2-7 NA TRBV28 TRBD2 TGTGCCAGCGGGACTAGCTCCTACGAGCAGTACTTC CASGTSSYEQYF
TRBJ2-2 NA TRBV7-2 NA TGTGCCAGCAGCTTACGGCAGACCGGGGAGCTGTTTTTT CASSLRQTGELFF
TRBJ2-1 NA TRBV19 NA TGTGCCAGTAGTATCCTGGGGGGGGCTTTCAGTGAGCAGTTCTTC CASSILGGAFSEQFF
TRBJ1-3 NA TRBV2 NA TGTGCCAGCAGTGCCGGGGGCCGACTTGGAAACACCATATATTTT CASSAGGRLGNTIYF
TRBJ2-7 NA TRBV2 TRBD1 TGTGCCAGCAAAGGGGACAGGGGTCACGAGCAGTACTTC CASKGDRGHEQYF
TRBJ2-7 NA TRBV2 TRBD2 TGTGCCAGCAGTGAAGCCCCTAGCGGGGGGGGCGAGCAGTACTTC CASSEAPSGGGEQYF
TRBJ1-5 NA TRBV5-6 NA TGTGCCAGCAGCTTGGACCGGGGGCGAGGCAATCAGCCCCAGCATTTT CASSLDRGRGNQPQHF
TRBJ2-7 NA TRBV5-1 TRBD2 TGCGCCAGCAGCCTCGGGACTAGCGGGAGGGGAGAGCAGTACTTC CASSLGTSGRGEQYF
TRBJ1-2 NA TRBV6-1 NA TGTGCCAGCAGTGTTCGACAGCCAATCTATGGCTACACCTTC CASSVRQPIYGYTF
TRBJ2-7 NA TRBV5-1 NA TGCGCCAGCAGCGTCCCGGGACCCCCTTCCTACGAGCAGTACTTC CASSVPGPPSYEQYF
TRBJ2-1 NA TRBV7-9 NA TGTGCCAGCAGCCCAAAATACAGGGTCGGCAATGAGCAGTTCTTC CASSPKYRVGNEQFF
TRBJ1-1 NA TRBV11-1 TRBD1 TGTGCCAGCATCGATACAGGGGCGAACACTGAAGCTTTCTTT CASIDTGANTEAFF
TRBJ1-5 NA TRBV6-1 NA TGTGCCAGCAGTGACGAGGGTTACAGTTATAGCAATCAGCCCCAGCATTTT CASSDEGYSYSNQPQHF
TRBJ1-6 once TRBV5-3 NA TGTGCCAGACGTGACAGCTTTCATAATTCACCCCTCCACTTT CARRDSFHNSPLHF
TRBJ1-1 NA TRBV4-1 NA TGCGCCAGCAGCTCCCACGGGGTAGGGAACACTGAAGCTTTCTTT CASSSHGVGNTEAFF
TRBJ2-7 NA TRBV20-1 NA TGCAGTGCTAGAGCCCAGGAGGACCAGTACTTC CSARAQEDQYF
TRBJ1-4 NA TRBV30 TRBD1 TGTGCCTGGTACGACAGGGGGGGAACTAATGAAAAACTGTTTTTT CAWYDRGGTNEKLFF